This T cell receptor beta chain was profiled in a study of blood T cell repertoires in COVID-19. Study details: Samples of COVID-19 (acute and convalescent) were obtained from the United States, Italy and Spain.

Germline V gene lookup returns CDR1 LNHDA and CDR2 SQIVND (reference sequence). The CDR3 covers 14 residues. The V and J ends lost 6 bases and 1 base, in that order; junction bases with no gene match: 4. TCRdb keeps only in-frame clones here, not all; method: immunoSEQ multiplex PCR. This sample has 100,000 to 120,000 clones, with roughly 80% found just once. The receptor was derived from an elderly woman with acute or convalescent COVID-19. The sample was peripheral blood. V is TRBV19 and J is TRBJ1-1, with TRBD1 identical over 8 bases. The CDR3 here is CASSHQGANTEAFF. CDR3 nucleotide sequence: TGTGCCAGTAGCCATCAGGGGGCGAACACTGAAGCTTTCTTT.